The 9 T cell receptor beta chains in this list originate from one sample, sequenced in a study of blood T cell repertoires in COVID-19. TCRdb's copy holds only in-frame clones and misses some; the assay was immunoSEQ multiplex PCR. The table lists 130,000 or so clones, less than 90% of them singletons. Sequenced sample: PBMCs or T cells enriched from blood (not recorded which). These receptors were collected from a woman in her twenties or thirties who had recovered from COVID-19.

V usage is TRBV5-6 and J usage is TRBJ1-2, with no clear D. V lost 0 bases and J lost 6, with 9 bases in between. Germline V lookup: CDR1 SGHDT, CDR2 YYEEEE. CDR3 size: 13 residues. The CDR3 coding sequence is TGTGCCAGCAGCTTGGGGATGGGCAATGGCTACACCTTC. Translated, it gives CASSLGMGNGYTF.

This clone was observed a single time. This chain links TRBV5-1 with TRBJ2-7, with D uncertain. The CDR3 is made up of 13 amino acids. Per germline, CDR1 SGHRS and CDR2 YFSETQ. V was clipped by 1 base and J by 2 bases, with 7 bases between them. The CDR3, as DNA: TGCGCCAGCAGCTTGTCGCGGACCTACGAGCAGTACTTC. Residues: CASSLSRTYEQYF.

V gene TRBV3-1 (or the pseudogene TRBV3-2) combines with J gene TRBJ1-3, with D perhaps matching TRBD1 (5 bases). CDR1 and CDR2 (germline): LGHDT, YNNKEL (reference sequence). The CDR3 loop spans 15 amino acids. V was pared by 0 bases and J by 2 bases, with 8 bases between. The CDR3 is CASSQDCRAGNTIYF. CDR3 DNA: TGTGCCAGCAGCCAAGATTGCAGGGCTGGAAACACCATATATTTT.

The chain couples TRBV5-1 to TRBJ2-5; 7 nucleotides line up with TRBD1. CDR3 length: 15 residues. CDR1 and CDR2 (germline): SGHRS, YFSETQ. After removal of 5 bases from V and 1 base from J, the junction contained 8 bases not matched to a gene. CDR3 coding DNA: TGCGCCAGCAGGCTTACGGGACAGACCCAAGAGACCCAGTACTTC. Translation gives CASRLTGQTQETQYF.

V and J are TRBV11-2 and TRBJ2-5, with D tentatively TRBD1 (5 bases). V lost 1 base to trimming and J lost 1 base, with 16 bases between them. The CDR3 totals 17 residues. The germline gives CDR1 SGHAT, CDR2 FQNNGV. The CDR3 nucleotides are TGTGCCAGCAGCTTAGTTCGTTACAGGCCGGCCCAAGAGACCCAGTACTTC. Encoded protein: CASSLVRYRPAQETQYF.

The CDR3 DNA reads TGTGCCAGCAGCGTAGAACAATCCTACGAGCAGTACTTC. Translation gives CASSVEQSYEQYF. The chain is built from TRBV9 and TRBJ2-7; D unresolved. Trimming removed 0 bases from V and 1 base from J, with 5 bases in between. Germline values: CDR1 SGDLS, CDR2 YYNGEE. The CDR3 spans 13 residues.

The V gene is TRBV7-2, the J gene TRBJ2-3, with no clear D. The CDR3 sequence is 16 residues long. Germline assignment: CDR1 SGHTA and CDR2 FQGNSA. V was cut by 5 bases and J by 0 bases, with 15 bases left in between. CDR3 sequence: CASSEIGLLSTDTQYF. CDR3 in DNA: TGTGCCAGCAGCGAGATCGGGTTGCTTAGCACAGATACGCAGTATTTT.

The gene calls are TRBV27 and TRBJ1-2; 9 bases are a match to TRBD1. CDR3 length: 14 residues. The V segment lost 8 bases and the J segment 8 bases; nucleotides outside the gene matches: 12. Germline CDR1 is MNHEY and CDR2 is SMNVEV (reference sequence). The CDR3 DNA reads TGTGCCAGCTGGCCGACGGGACAGGGTCAGGGCTACACCTTC. Amino acid sequence: CASWPTGQGQGYTF.

Details on this clone: Other nucleotide sequences in the sample specify the same CDR3. This sequence joins TRBV2 and TRBJ1-6; D is perhaps TRBD1 (5 bases). The V end was cut by 2 bases, the J end by 0 bases, with 5 bases between. Looked up from germline, CDR1 is SNHLY and CDR2 is FYNNEI. The CDR3 contains 15 residues. CDR3 DNA sequence: TGTGCCAGCAGTGAACAGGGCTCCTATAATTCACCCCTCCACTTT. Translation: CASSEQGSYNSPLHF.